These 6 T cell receptor beta chains were sequenced from one sample in a study of shared clonotypes between healthy human individuals. Sequencing was performed with immunoSEQ multiplex PCR; in TCRdb, only in-frame clones are kept and a portion is missing. This repertoire shows just over 2,000,000 clones, around 95% found once; its top ten account for under 0.15%. The material sequenced was naive CD4+ T cells sorted from blood. Indicated subset: CD45RA+ positively selected. The origin of the receptors is a man aged 18 to 29 in good health.

The rearrangement links TRBV2 to TRBJ2-5; unclear D gene. V lost 2 bases, J lost 2 bases, and 12 bases lay in between. Germline CDR1 SNHLY, CDR2 FYNNEI. The CDR3 is 15 residues long. DNA of the CDR3: TGTGCCAGCAGTGAACAAGGGCGTCCTCAAGAGACCCAGTACTTC. Protein product: CASSEQGRPQETQYF.

This chain links TRBV9 with TRBJ2-1, with TRBD2 matching 8 bases. V dropped 0 bases and J dropped 8; count of bases not matched to a gene: 7. This CDR3 is 15 amino acids long. Per germline, CDR1 SGDLS and CDR2 YYNGEE. The CDR3 sequence is CASSVVNGGAYEQFF. Written as DNA, the CDR3 is TGTGCCAGCAGCGTAGTAAACGGGGGGGCCTATGAGCAGTTCTTC.

The V and J genes are TRBV11-2 and TRBJ2-6; tentatively, D is TRBD2 (5 bases). This CDR3 spans 16 amino acids. Trimming cost V 1 base and J 0 bases, with 7 bases left between them. Germline V CDR1 and CDR2: SGHAT, FQNNGV. CDR3 bases: TGTGCCAGCAGCTTAGGGACTCTCTCTGGGGCCAACGTCCTGACTTTC. Its protein product is CASSLGTLSGANVLTF.

This chain joins TRBV4-1 and TRBJ2-2, with a tentative D call TRBD2 (5 bases). The germline V gene has CDR1 MGHRA and CDR2 YSYEKL. The V end lost 0 bases, the J end lost 2 bases, and 13 bases lay between the germline ends. There are 17 residues in the CDR3. In DNA form, the CDR3 reads TGCGCCAGCAGCCAAGAGTCGGACTCGGCTAACACCGGGGAGCTGTTTTTT. Protein sequence: CASSQESDSANTGELFF.

This clone showed up just once. At one of its ends the junction is not consistent with the germline gene, which may arise from a read error. Other DNA sequences within the sample encode an identical CDR3. The chain employs TRBV2 and TRBJ2-7; weak D call: TRBD2 (6 bases). This CDR3 has 12 residues. The germline gives CDR1 SNHLY, CDR2 FYNNEI. CDR3 protein: CASSEAGYEQYF. The CDR3 nucleotides are TGTGCCAGCAGCGAAGCGGGTTACGAGCAGTACTTC.

J is TRBJ2-1 and V is TRBV7-9; no definite D call. Germline-derived CDR1 and CDR2 are SEHNR and FQNEAQ (reference sequence). The germline V and J ends were trimmed by 5 bases and 9 bases, with 20 bases remaining between them. CDR3 length: 15 amino acids. The CDR3 DNA reads TGTGCCAGCAGCCCTTACCCGACTGGCCTGAGTGAGCAGTTCTTC. It yields the protein CASSPYPTGLSEQFF.